This entry lists 17 T cell receptor beta chains sequenced from one sample in a study of monozygotic twins with inflammatory bowel disease (dated by TCRdb to 2018 to 2020). Receptor amplification or capture employed 5' RACE. The run used an Illumina HiSeq 2500. The reads went through TCRdb reprocessing, and each CDR3 protein sequence gets one entry with no DNA. The sample's table lists a count of around 150,000 distinct CDR3 sequences. The ten biggest clones cover over 2.5% of the sample. The sequenced sample consisted of blood. These TCRs come from a human donor with ulcerative colitis or Crohn's disease, or a healthy co-twin of an affected twin (not recorded which).

The V gene is TRBV10-3, the J gene TRBJ2-2. The CDR3 extends over 14 amino acids. The germline V gene encodes CDR1 ENHRY and CDR2 SYGVKD. CDR3: CAITVGTNTGELFF.

The gene calls are TRBV24-1 and TRBJ2-5; TCRdb's assignment of TRBD1 cannot be checked, as there is no DNA. The germline V gene encodes CDR1 KGHDR and CDR2 SFDVKD. The CDR3 is 17 residues long. The CDR3 loop reads CATSDLSRGPLQETQYF.

V gene TRBV24-1 combines with J gene TRBJ2-7; TCRdb lists TRBD1, though no DNA is available to test this call. The CDR3 has 15 amino acids. CDR1 and CDR2 from the germline V gene are KGHDR and SFDVKD. The CDR3 spells CATSGTRDRDYEQYF.

The V and J genes are TRBV5-1 and TRBJ1-1; TCRdb picks TRBD1, but there is no DNA to check that call. The CDR3 is made up of 14 amino acids. Germline V gives CDR1 SGHRS, CDR2 YFSETQ. The CDR3 region is CASSLVRDGTEAFF.

This chain connects TRBV25-1 to TRBJ1-4. The germline CDR1 and CDR2 sequences are MGHDK and SYGVNS. This CDR3 contains 14 residues. The CDR3 is CASSLWDPEEKLFF.

The chain has TRBV20-1 and TRBJ2-7; TCRdb gives TRBD1 as the D gene, but with no DNA this cannot be confirmed. CDR3 length equals 20 residues. Germline-derived CDR1 and CDR2 are DFQATT and SNEGSKA (reference sequence). The CDR3 loop reads CSARDPAPQGRLSTTYEQYF.

This chain uses TRBV7-2 with TRBJ2-5; lacking DNA, the TRBD2 call made by TCRdb goes unchecked. The CDR3 contains 17 residues. Germline lookup yields CDR1 SGHTA and CDR2 FQGNSA. CDR3 loop: CASSSGTFMKGKETQYF.

This chain links TRBV7-9 with TRBJ1-6; TCRdb selects TRBD1, and the lack of DNA leaves this call unchecked. The V gene's germline CDR1 is SEHNR and CDR2 FQNEAQ (reference sequence). This CDR3 is built from 16 residues. The CDR3 region is CASSPPGSRENSPLHF.

The CDR3 is CAWRPLTGLNEKLFF. The chain links TRBV30 to TRBJ1-4; TCRdb selects TRBD1, and the lack of DNA leaves this call unchecked. The CDR3 spans 15 residues. Germline CDR1 and CDR2: GTSNPN and SVGIG (reference sequence).

The chain has TRBV24-1 and TRBJ2-1. Germline lookup yields CDR1 KGHDR and CDR2 SFDVKD. This CDR3 has 14 amino acids. The CDR3 reads CATSDRRNYNEQFF.

The genes are TRBV28 and TRBJ2-1. From germline, CDR1 is MDHEN and CDR2 SYDVKM. This CDR3 comprises 11 residues. The CDR3: CASSLSGEQFF.

The chain links TRBV29-1 to TRBJ2-4; there is no DNA to check the TCRdb D call of TRBD1. The germline V gene has CDR1 SQVTM and CDR2 ANQGSEA. The CDR3 is 12 residues long. CDR3 region: CSAEDNGNIQYF.

V usage is TRBV20-1 and J usage is TRBJ2-7; TCRdb returns TRBD1, unconfirmable since there is no DNA. CDR3 size: 11 residues. Germline CDR1 reads DFQATT; CDR2 reads SNEGSKA (reference sequence). CDR3 residues: CSASGWYEQYF.

The V call is TRBV28, the J call TRBJ2-5; TCRdb gives TRBD2 as the D gene, but with no DNA this cannot be confirmed. Germline values: CDR1 MDHEN, CDR2 SYDVKM. The CDR3 consists of 15 residues. CDR3 amino acids: CASSSLAGVRKTQYF.

The rearrangement links TRBV5-1 to TRBJ2-1; TCRdb designates TRBD2, a call that cannot be tested without DNA. CDR1 is SGHRS, CDR2 YFSETQ, per germline. The CDR3 spans 15 residues. The CDR3 loop reads CASSPLAGGPDEQFF.

V and J are TRBV5-1 and TRBJ1-5. The germline V gene has CDR1 SGHRS and CDR2 YFSETQ. This CDR3 region has 15 residues. The CDR3 loop is CASSLRGGTDQPQHF.

The V call is TRBV5-1, the J call TRBJ2-7; TCRdb indicates TRBD1, and absent DNA this call remains unverified. This CDR3 is built from 14 residues. Germline CDR1 and CDR2: SGHRS and YFSETQ. The CDR3 loop is CASSKEAVLGEQYF.